Listed below are T cell receptor beta chains from one sample, sequenced in a study of blood T cell repertoires in COVID-19. Generated by immunoSEQ multiplex PCR, the TCRdb table keeps only in-frame clones and is missing some. The repertoire holds 200,000 to 250,000 clones, with 80% to 90% as singletons. Material for sequencing was peripheral blood. Receptor source: a man aged 35 to 55 with acute or convalescent COVID-19. CDR3s include the opening cysteine and the closing phenylalanine or tryptophan. D genes are given only for firm matches. Clone size, where shown, is once, few, many, or a class for clones that have expanded.

TRBJ1-2 | TRBV6-5 | TRBD1 | - | CASTPSRGPNYGYTF | TGTGCCAGCACCCCATCGAGGGGGCCGAACTATGGCTACACCTTC
TRBJ1-6 | TRBV28 | - | - | CASSFYRGRNSPLHF | TGTGCCAGCAGTTTTTACCGGGGGAGGAATTCACCCCTCCACTTT
TRBJ1-3 | TRBV7-8 | - | - | CASSLGGGDTIYF | TGTGCCAGCAGCTTAGGCGGGGGAGACACCATATATTTT
TRBJ1-1 | TRBV18 | TRBD1 | - | CASSGGTGGNTEAFF | TGTGCCAGCTCAGGCGGGACAGGGGGGAACACTGAAGCTTTCTTT
TRBJ1-2 | TRBV21-1 | - | - | CASSKRSVDRGIPNYGYTF | TGTGCCAGCAGCAAAAGGAGTGTGGACAGGGGAATTCCTAACTATGGCTACACCTTC
TRBJ1-3 | TRBV11-2 | - | - | CASSLGRTFSGNTIYF | TGTGCCAGCAGCTTAGGGCGGACATTCTCTGGAAACACCATATATTTT
TRBJ2-7 | TRBV19 | TRBD2 | - | CASSIAGLAGGSYEQYF | TGTGCCAGTAGTATAGCCGGACTAGCGGGGGGCTCCTACGAGCAGTACTTC
TRBJ2-7 | TRBV5-1 | - | - | CASSLGFNPSDEQYF | TGCGCCAGCAGCTTGGGTTTTAACCCCTCGGACGAGCAGTACTTC
TRBJ2-3 | TRBV10-2 | TRBD2 | - | CASSESSRGWRERPTDTQYF | TGCGCCAGCAGTGAGTCGAGTCGAGGGTGGCGGGAGAGACCCACAGATACGCAGTATTTT
TRBJ1-2 | TRBV28 | - | - | CASSLGGYGYTF | TGTGCCAGCAGCTTAGGAGGGTATGGCTACACCTTC
TRBJ1-2 | TRBV24-1 | - | - | CATSDPGGNYGYTF | TGTGCCACCAGTGACCCCGGGGGGAACTATGGCTACACCTTC
TRBJ1-3 | TRBV9 | - | - | CASSSQGYSGNTIYF | TGTGCCAGCAGTTCTCAGGGGTACTCTGGAAACACCATATATTTT
TRBJ1-5 | TRBV6-1 | - | few | CASSEWGGRGGHF | TGTGCCAGCAGTGAATGGGGGGGGCGGGGAGGGCATTTT
TRBJ1-6 | TRBV18 | - | few | CASSPGEAGGLNSPLHF | TGTGCCAGCTCACCTGGGGAGGCCGGGGGGCTTAATTCACCCCTCCACTTT
TRBJ2-5 | TRBV7-2 | - | - | CASSLGGTQYF | TGTGCCAGCAGCCTCGGTGGGACCCAGTACTTC
TRBJ2-7 | TRBV7-7 | TRBD2 | few | CASSSLGGVNEQYF | TGTGCCAGCAGCTCCCTTGGGGGGGTAAACGAGCAGTACTTC
TRBJ1-5 | TRBV19 | - | - | CASSTRTVAQPQHF | TGTGCCAGTAGTACTCGGACAGTCGCTCAGCCCCAGCATTTT
TRBJ2-5 | TRBV2 | - | - | CASSEMGLFQETQYF | TGTGCCAGCAGTGAAATGGGACTTTTCCAAGAGACCCAGTACTTC
TRBJ1-2 | TRBV10-3 | - | once | CAISAPDSYGYTF | TGTGCCATCAGTGCCCCGGACAGCTATGGCTACACCTTC
TRBJ2-1 | TRBV11-3 | TRBD1 | - | CASSPGTGYNEQFF | TGTGCCAGCAGCCCCGGGACAGGGTACAATGAGCAGTTCTTC
TRBJ2-4 | TRBV15 | - | once | CATSRVGRGQQAKNIQYF | TGTGCCACCAGCAGAGTTGGGAGAGGACAGCAAGCCAAAAACATTCAGTACTTC
TRBJ1-2 | TRBV5-8 | - | - | CASSSSGSTNYGYTF | TGTGCCAGCAGCTCGTCCGGGAGTACTAACTATGGCTACACCTTC
TRBJ2-6 | TRBV25-1 | TRBD1 | - | CASSGQGIYSGANVLTF | TGTGCCAGCAGTGGACAGGGGATTTACTCTGGGGCCAACGTCCTGACTTTC
TRBJ1-3 | TRBV5-1 | TRBD1 | few | CASSLDRGPGNTIYF | TGCGCCAGCAGCCTTGACAGGGGGCCTGGAAACACCATATATTTT
TRBJ2-2 | TRBV13 | TRBD2 | - | CASSPTSGLVATGELFF | TGTGCCAGCAGCCCTACCTCGGGACTAGTGGCCACCGGGGAGCTGTTTTTT
TRBJ1-1 | TRBV28 | TRBD1 | - | CASSAPGQGYTEAFF | TGTGCCAGCAGCGCCCCGGGACAGGGCTATACTGAAGCTTTCTTT
TRBJ1-2 | TRBV7-6 | - | - | CASSLVGGGGYTF | TGTGCCAGCAGCTTAGTCGGGGGGGGAGGCTACACCTTC
TRBJ1-1 | TRBV6-5 | TRBD1 | - | CASRGQGGTEAFF | TGTGCCAGCAGGGGACAGGGGGGGACTGAAGCTTTCTTT
TRBJ1-6 | TRBV28 | TRBD1 | - | CASRYGRTGLYNSPLHF | TGTGCCAGCAGATACGGGCGGACAGGCCTCTATAATTCACCCCTCCACTTT
TRBJ1-2 | TRBV30 | - | - | CAWSRGDGYTF | TGTGCCTGGAGCAGGGGAGATGGCTACACCTTC
TRBJ2-3 | TRBV5-6 | - | - | CASSHQADTQYF | TGTGCCAGCAGCCACCAAGCGGATACGCAGTATTTT
TRBJ2-7 | TRBV6-5 | - | - | CASCISGSKQYF | TGTGCCAGCTGTATCTCGGGGAGTAAGCAGTACTTC
TRBJ2-1 | TRBV27 | - | - | CASSFGQHNEQFF | TGTGCCAGCAGTTTTGGGCAGCACAATGAGCAGTTCTTC
TRBJ2-1 | TRBV7-2 | TRBD2 | - | CASSLAVGSGDEQFF | TGTGCCAGCAGCTTAGCAGTCGGTAGCGGGGATGAGCAGTTCTTC
TRBJ1-1 | TRBV6-5 | - | - | CASSFIIQGRAFF | TGTGCCAGCAGTTTTATTATACAGGGCAGAGCTTTCTTT
TRBJ2-7 | TRBV4-3 | TRBD2 | - | CASSQDSARGASSYEQYF | TGCGCCAGCAGCCAAGATTCGGCGCGGGGGGCTAGCTCCTACGAGCAGTACTTC
TRBJ2-7 | TRBV2 | TRBD1 | - | CASTQGAYEQYF | TGTGCCAGCACTCAGGGGGCCTACGAGCAGTACTTC
TRBJ2-1 | TRBV7-6 | TRBD1 | - | CASSPRQGAYNEQFF | TGTGCCAGCAGCCCCCGACAGGGTGCCTACAATGAGCAGTTCTTC